This section outlines one TCR beta chain sequence together with its context. This sample is part of a study of cytomegalovirus exposure and HLA in healthy donors. V lost 6 bases and J lost 4, with 15 bases in between. The V gene's germline CDR1 is SNHLY and CDR2 FYNNEI. The CDR3 has 14 residues. The PCR ran on 60 Vbeta and 13 Jbeta primers. Sequenced by immunoSEQ multiplex PCR; TCRdb stores in-frame clones only, minus some. The data contain over 200,000 clones, around nine tenths of them singletons. Sequencing was performed on PBMCs. The TCR originated in a woman between 18 and 30 years old in good health and CMV-seronegative. The chain carries TRBV2 and TRBJ1-1; D gene uncertain. The CDR3 coding sequence is TGTGCCAGCAGCCAAAACTCCCGGAGCACTGAAGCTTTCTTT. Its translation is CASSQNSRSTEAFF.